These 3 T cell receptor beta chains were sequenced from one sample in a study of monozygotic twins with inflammatory bowel disease. TCRdb re-called the 5' RACE reads, yielding one record per CDR3 amino acid sequence without DNA. This sample contains approximately 110,000 distinct CDR3 sequences. Source material: blood. The receptor set was obtained from a human donor with ulcerative colitis or Crohn's disease, or a healthy co-twin of an affected twin (not recorded which).

The chain employs TRBV4-2 and TRBJ1-5; TCRdb returns TRBD1, unconfirmable since there is no DNA. Germline loops: CDR1 LGHNA, CDR2 YNFKEQ. This CDR3 has 16 amino acids. This CDR3 reads CASGQMTGVSNQPQHF.

The chain uses TRBV5-1 and TRBJ2-7; TCRdb proposes TRBD1, but this gene call is untestable without DNA. Germline CDR1 and CDR2: SGHRS and YFSETQ. The CDR3 covers 14 residues. The CDR3 here is CASSLYGTDYEQYF.

The CDR3 here is CASSFLRRHNYGYTF. This rearrangement joins TRBV7-2 to TRBJ1-2. CDR1 and CDR2 from the germline V gene are SGHTA and FQGNSA. CDR3 length equals 15 residues.